This T cell receptor beta chain was observed in a study of STAT5B mutations in CD4+ large granular lymphocyte leukemia. Findings and limits, study-wide: CD4-sorted patient repertoires seemed more clonal than healthy CD4+ repertoires. TRBV06-family usage was enriched in top patient clones (8/27) versus controls (2/35).

The germline V gene has CDR1 SEHNR and CDR2 FQNEAQ (reference sequence). The CDR3 covers 14 residues. Notes on this clone: What it binds is not known. The junction differs from germline at one of its ends, possibly a read error.

The repertoire was sequenced with immunoSEQ multiplex PCR; TCRdb's copy has only in-frame clones and lacks some. Of under 35,000 clones listed, 70% to 75% are singletons. This TCR came from a human donor in good health. Sequencing was carried out using CD4+ T cells from blood buffy coats. The chain employs TRBV7-9 and TRBJ2-1, with D possibly matching TRBD2 (6 bases). CDR3 nucleotides: TGTGCCAGCAGCATAGCGGATTCCTACAATGAGCAGTTCTTC. This gives the protein CASSIADSYNEQFF.